Included here is one T cell receptor (beta chain) sequence, with context. This entry comes from a study of blood T cell repertoires in COVID-19. Profiling relied on immunoSEQ multiplex PCR, and the TCRdb table lists in-frame clones only, not all of them. The table lists under 300,000 clones, approximately 90% of them singletons. The V segment lost 6 bases and the J segment 8 bases; nucleotides outside the gene matches: 17. In germline, CDR1 is LNHDA, CDR2 SQIVND (reference sequence). CDR3 length: 17 residues. The source is a man aged 40-55 years who had recovered from COVID-19. Sequenced: PBMCs or T cells enriched from blood (not recorded which). This chain connects TRBV19 to TRBJ2-1; 9 bases align to TRBD1. The CDR3 sequence: CASRLTPPDRGYHEQFF. The CDR3 DNA reads as TGTGCCAGTAGACTAACCCCCCCGGACAGGGGTTACCATGAGCAGTTCTTC.